The source of this T cell receptor beta chain is a study of T-cell memory formation after mild COVID-19. The CDR3 is 13 amino acids. Trimming took off 8 bases at V and 3 bases at J, with 13 bases between the two ends. Study results and caveats: Memory cells collected pre-infection included some clones that later responded, suggesting cross-reactive memory joined. Most CD4+ clones that shrank were in CM and EM, while CD8+ ones turned up in EMRA.

TCRdb redid the calling of the 5' RACE reads with MiXCR, one entry per CDR3 protein. Of 210,000 or so distinct CDR3 sequences listed, 18% are singletons. With regard to this clonotype: Its antigen is as yet unknown.

The TCR was taken from an adult woman who had mild COVID-19 (a few samples of this study predate the infection). Cell type and time point are not known. The sequenced sample consisted of PBMCs or a T cell subset sorted from them (not recorded which). This rearrangement joins TRBV12-3 or TRBV12-4 to TRBJ1-1, with D uncertain. CDR3: CASRPGGHTEAFF. The CDR3 nucleotides read TGTGCCAGCCGACCGGGAGGCCACACTGAAGCTTTCTTT.